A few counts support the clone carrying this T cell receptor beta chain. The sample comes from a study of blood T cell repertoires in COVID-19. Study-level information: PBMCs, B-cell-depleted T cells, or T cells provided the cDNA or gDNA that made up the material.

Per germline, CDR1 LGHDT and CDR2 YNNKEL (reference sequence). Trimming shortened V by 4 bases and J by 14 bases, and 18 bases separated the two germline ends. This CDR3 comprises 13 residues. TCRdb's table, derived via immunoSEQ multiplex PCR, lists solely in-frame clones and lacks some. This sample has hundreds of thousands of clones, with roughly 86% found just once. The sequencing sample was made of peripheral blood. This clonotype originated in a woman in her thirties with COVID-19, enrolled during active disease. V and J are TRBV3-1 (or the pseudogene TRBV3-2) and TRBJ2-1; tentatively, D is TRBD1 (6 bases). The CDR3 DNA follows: TGTGCCAGCAGCCCCCCCTCGGACAGTCGAGAGTTCTTC. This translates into CASSPPSDSREFF.